The 26 T cell receptor beta chains below all came from one sample that was sequenced in a study of PD-L1 blockade in urothelial cancer (dated by TCRdb to about 2017). The time point label, read with the paper, signifies: pretreatment peripheral blood. The library was generated by the immunoSEQ multiplex PCR assay. Drawn from immuneACCESS, this table holds only the in-frame rearrangements with V and J called that TCRdb kept. Clones are partly lost; checked studies trace under half to an unresolved V gene and leave the rest unexplained. This sample has 48,000 or so clones in its table, and around nine tenths of those were observed once. Together, the top ten hold about 15% of the sample. This specimen was PBMCs, taken around atezolizumab (anti-PD-L1) treatment. These receptors all come from a woman aged 60-70 years with urothelial cancer.

This chain connects TRBV21-1 to TRBJ2-2; TRBD1 is taken as the D call from the table, unchecked against the DNA. TRBV21-1 is shown as a pseudogene. This CDR3 spans 14 amino acids. This CDR3 reads CASNRQANTGELFF. The CDR3 DNA is TGTGCCAGCAATCGACAGGCGAACACCGGGGAGCTGTTTTTT.

The chain is built from TRBV2 and TRBJ2-1; 7 positions agree with TRBD2. CDR3 length: 15 residues. V dropped 2 bases and J dropped 4; count of bases not matched to a gene: 5. The germline V gene has CDR1 SNHLY and CDR2 FYNNEI. The CDR3 region is CASSEFAGVYNEQFF. The CDR3 DNA follows: TGTGCCAGCAGTGAATTCGCGGGAGTTTACAATGAGCAGTTCTTC.

V and J are TRBV4-3 and TRBJ2-7; D may be TRBD1 (6 bases). Germline V gene lookup returns CDR1 LGHNA and CDR2 YSLEER. Trimming took 2 bases from V and 6 from J, leaving 11 bases between them. This CDR3 has 13 residues. Here the CDR3 reads CASSQTGQGEQYF. As DNA, the CDR3 is TGCGCCAGCAGCCAAACAGGGCAAGGCGAGCAGTACTTC.

This chain joins TRBV5-4 and TRBJ1-3; maybe TRBD1 (6 bases). Trimming removed 0 bases at V and 3 bases at J, with 10 bases between. This CDR3 is built from 15 residues. Germline V gene sequence: CDR1 SGHNT, CDR2 YYREEE (reference sequence). CDR3 in amino acids: CASSLGGLRGNTIYF. CDR3 nucleotides: TGTGCCAGCAGCTTGGGGGGGCTTCGTGGAAACACCATATATTTT.

The CDR3 nucleotides are TGTGCCAGCAGCTTGACAGGGACCTACGAGCAGTACTTC. It translates to CASSLTGTYEQYF. V usage is TRBV5-5 and J usage is TRBJ2-7, with a tentative D call TRBD1 (6 bases). The CDR3 spans 13 residues. Per the germline V gene, CDR1 is SGHKS and CDR2 is YYEKEE (reference sequence). V lost 1 base and J lost 2, with 7 bases in between. Drawing the rest from reference TRBV5-5 and TRBJ2-7, the complete variable domain is DAGVTQSPTHLIKTRGQQVTLRCSPISGHKSVSWYQQVLGQGPQFIFQYYEKEERGRGNFPDRFSARQFPNYSSELNVNALLLGDSALYLCASSLTGTYEQYFGPGTRLTVT.

Written as DNA, the CDR3 is TGCGCCAGCAGTTTAGGACTAGCGGGGACCACAGATACGCAGTATTTT. Its translation is CASSLGLAGTTDTQYF. The V call is TRBV5-1, the J call TRBJ2-3; TRBD2 matches at 12 bases. Germline loops: CDR1 SGHRS, CDR2 YFSETQ. This CDR3 is built from 16 residues. The J segment lost 2 bases and the V segment lost 5 bases, leaving 6 bases of the junction unmatched.

The V gene is TRBV5-6, the J gene TRBJ2-1; 8 nucleotides align to TRBD2. The J segment lost 2 bases and the V segment lost 4 bases, leaving 8 bases of the junction unmatched. This CDR3 is 16 amino acids long. Germline V gene lookup returns CDR1 SGHDT and CDR2 YYEEEE. This CDR3 reads CASSPQASGPYNEQFF. For the CDR3, the DNA is TGTGCCAGCAGCCCCCAGGCTAGCGGGCCCTACAATGAGCAGTTCTTC.

The chain links TRBV7-2 to TRBJ2-2; D not resolved. The V and J ends lost 0 bases and 2 bases respectively, with 4 bases between them. CDR1 SGHTA and CDR2 FQGNSA come from the germline V gene. The CDR3 loop spans 14 amino acids. This CDR3 is CASSLALNTGELFF. CDR3 bases: TGTGCCAGCAGCTTAGCACTAAACACCGGGGAGCTGTTTTTT.

This rearrangement joins TRBV5-5 to TRBJ2-4; D not resolved. V lost 0 bases, J lost 0 bases, and 10 bases lay in between. Germline V gives CDR1 SGHKS, CDR2 YYEKEE (reference sequence). The CDR3 consists of 16 residues. CDR3 region: CASSLGQNIAKNIQYF. The CDR3 DNA follows: TGTGCCAGCAGCTTGGGGCAGAATATAGCCAAAAACATTCAGTACTTC.

The chain couples TRBV4-3 to TRBJ1-2, with 9 positions matching TRBD1. The trim removed 4 bases at V and 5 bases at J, leaving 11 bases unmatched. The length of the CDR3 is 16 residues. Germline V lookup: CDR1 LGHNA, CDR2 YSLEER. The DNA for the CDR3 is TGCGCCAGCAGCCCCGGACAGGGGAAGGGGCTATATGGCTACACCTTC. This translates into CASSPGQGKGLYGYTF.

V gene TRBV6-5 combines with J gene TRBJ1-5; a weak D match, TRBD1 (5 bases). The CDR3 consists of 15 residues. CDR1 is MNHEY, CDR2 SVGAGI, per germline. V lost 5 bases to trimming and J lost 0 bases, with 11 bases between them. CDR3 DNA: TGTGCCAGCAGTCAATCAGGGATTAGCAATCAGCCCCAGCATTTT. This encodes CASSQSGISNQPQHF.

The chain recombines TRBV7-9 with TRBJ2-1; weak D call: TRBD1 (5 bases). The germline CDR1 and CDR2 sequences are SEHNR and FQNEAQ (reference sequence). This CDR3 has 15 amino acids. The germline V and J ends were trimmed by 1 base and 0 bases, with 7 bases remaining between them. The CDR3 region is CASSLGGASYNEQFF. The CDR3 DNA reads as TGTGCCAGCAGCTTAGGTGGGGCCTCCTACAATGAGCAGTTCTTC.

This clone has just a few counts. The rearrangement links TRBV7-9 to TRBJ2-5; the D gene is possibly TRBD2 (7 bases). CDR1 and CDR2 (germline): SEHNR, FQNEAQ (reference sequence). CDR3 size: 17 residues. V was trimmed by 2 bases and J by 2 bases, leaving 18 bases between them. CDR3 coding DNA: TGTGCCAGCAGCTTATCTACAGGGCGAGCGGGACAAGAGACCCAGTACTTC. Protein sequence: CASSLSTGRAGQETQYF. Full variable domain (missing parts from reference TRBV7-9 and TRBJ2-5): DTGVSQNPRHKITKRGQNVTFRCDPISEHNRLYWYRQTLGQGPEFLTYFQNEAQLEKSRLLSDRFSAERPKGSFSTLEIQRTEQGDSAMYLCASSLSTGRAGQETQYFGPGTRLLVL.

The chain links TRBV7-9 to TRBJ2-5, with 11 positions matching TRBD2. CDR1 is SEHNR and CDR2 is FQNEAQ in the germline V gene (reference sequence). V shed 0 bases and J 1 base; nucleotides not matched to a gene: 7. The CDR3 loop spans 18 amino acids. CDR3 sequence (DNA): TGTGCCAGCAGCTTAGCCCTTTGGGGACTAGCGGCCCAAGAGACCCAGTACTTC. This gives the protein CASSLALWGLAAQETQYF.

The count of this clone is one. This chain connects TRBV19 to TRBJ1-5; 7 bases match TRBD1. CDR1 and CDR2 (germline): LNHDA, SQIVND (reference sequence). This CDR3 region has 15 residues. V was pared by 5 bases and J by 2 bases, with 6 bases of the junction left unmatched. The DNA of the CDR3 is TGTGCCAGTAGTGCAGGGGGGCATGGCAATCAGCCCCAGCATTTT. It yields the protein CASSAGGHGNQPQHF.

The chain links TRBV7-2 to TRBJ1-2; D is possibly TRBD1 (5 bases). CDR3 length: 13 residues. Trimming took off 2 bases at V and 8 bases at J, with 12 bases between the two ends. CDR1 is SGHTA and CDR2 is FQGNSA in the germline V gene. The CDR3 is CASSLLGARGYTF. The CDR3 nucleotides are TGTGCCAGCAGCTTACTTGGGGCACGGGGCTACACCTTC.

This chain joins TRBV5-1 and TRBJ2-5, with D possibly being TRBD1 (6 bases). V lost 4 bases, J lost 5 bases, and 15 bases lay in between. The CDR3 loop spans 14 amino acids. Germline assignment: CDR1 SGHRS and CDR2 YFSETQ. The CDR3 reads CASSRTDSIETQYF. The CDR3 DNA sequence: TGCGCCAGCAGCAGGACAGATTCCATTGAGACCCAGTACTTC.

This chain connects TRBV7-6 to TRBJ1-2; 10 positions agree with TRBD1. Germline V lookup: CDR1 SGHVS, CDR2 FNYEAQ. This CDR3 has 14 amino acids. V dropped 5 bases and J dropped 8; count of bases not matched to a gene: 8. The DNA of the CDR3 is TGTGCCAGCAGCCGTACCGGGACAGGGGACGGCTACACCTTC. It yields the protein CASSRTGTGDGYTF. Full variable domain (remainder filled in from reference TRBV7-6 and TRBJ1-2): GAGVSQSPRYKVTKRGQDVALRCDPISGHVSLYWYRQALGQGPEFLTYFNYEAQQDKSGLPNDRFSAERPEGSISTLTIQRTEQRDSAMYRCASSRTGTGDGYTFGSGTRLTVV.

Here the CDR3 DNA reads TGTGCCAGCAGCGATGGGACAGGGATAGAAAAACTGTTTTTT. Translating it yields CASSDGTGIEKLFF. The genes are TRBV7-9 and TRBJ1-4; 9 nucleotides line up with TRBD1. The CDR3 loop spans 14 amino acids. V lost 5 bases, J lost 8 bases, and 6 bases stayed unmatched. The germline CDR1 and CDR2 sequences are SEHNR and FQNEAQ (reference sequence).

V is TRBV9 and J is TRBJ2-1, with 9 nucleotides matching TRBD2. Germline CDR1 is SGDLS and CDR2 is YYNGEE. CDR3 size: 18 residues. The V segment lost 0 bases and the J segment 0 bases; nucleotides outside the gene matches: 7. The CDR3 bases are TGTGCCAGCAGCGTAGCCCTAGCGGGGTGGAGCTCCTACAATGAGCAGTTCTTC. This gives the protein CASSVALAGWSSYNEQFF.

There are a few counts of this clone. V and J are TRBV5-6 and TRBJ1-1, with 11 bases that match TRBD1. Germline trimming cut 4 bases from V and 5 bases from J; bases unmatched to any gene: 7. This CDR3 has 15 residues. CDR1 and CDR2 from the germline V gene are SGHDT and YYEEEE. The CDR3 DNA reads TGTGCCAGCAGCCCCCGGGACAGGGGGATTACTGAAGCTTTCTTT. Residues: CASSPRDRGITEAFF.

V usage is TRBV7-9 and J usage is TRBJ2-7; 9 bases align to TRBD2. Germline V gene data show CDR1 as SEHNR and CDR2 as FQNEAQ (reference sequence). CDR3 size: 14 residues. J gave up 2 bases and V 3 bases, and 2 bases lay outside the gene matches. CDR3: CASSFGTSTYEQYF. Here the CDR3 DNA reads TGTGCCAGCAGCTTCGGGACTAGCACCTACGAGCAGTACTTC.

This clone has a handful of counts. V gene TRBV5-5 combines with J gene TRBJ2-2, with TRBD2 matching 11 bases. The CDR3 loop spans 17 amino acids. V shed 6 bases, J shed 5 bases, and the junction held 12 bases outside the gene matches. CDR1 and CDR2 from the germline V gene are SGHKS and YYEKEE (reference sequence). The CDR3 loop reads CASTPGPGLAVTGELFF. The CDR3 DNA sequence: TGTGCCAGCACCCCCGGCCCGGGACTAGCGGTAACCGGGGAGCTGTTTTTT.

This sequence joins TRBV5-6 and TRBJ1-4; D remains ambiguous. CDR1 is SGHDT, CDR2 YYEEEE, per germline. The length of the CDR3 is 12 residues. V lost 1 base and J lost 10, with 8 bases in between. CDR3 sequence: CASSLSGGKLFF. CDR3 DNA: TGTGCCAGCAGCTTGTCAGGAGGAAAACTGTTTTTT.

This chain links TRBV5-4 with TRBJ2-3, with 7 bases lining up with TRBD2. Trimming at V came to 0 bases and at J to 7 bases, leaving 8 bases not matched to a gene. Germline CDR1 reads SGHNT; CDR2 reads YYREEE (reference sequence). The CDR3 consists of 15 residues. The CDR3 DNA reads as TGTGCCAGCAGCTTGGACGCGGGAGTAGGGAATACGCAGTATTTT. Amino acids: CASSLDAGVGNTQYF.

This clone has more than one count but fewer than ten. V is TRBV7-2 and J is TRBJ2-5, with 10 bases aligning to TRBD1. Germline CDR1 SGHTA, CDR2 FQGNSA. The CDR3 consists of 14 residues. V lost 5 bases and J lost 6; bases outside the gene matches: 6. In nucleotides, the CDR3 is TGTGCCAGCAGCCTTGACAGGGGGCAAAAGACCCAGTACTTC. It specifies CASSLDRGQKTQYF.